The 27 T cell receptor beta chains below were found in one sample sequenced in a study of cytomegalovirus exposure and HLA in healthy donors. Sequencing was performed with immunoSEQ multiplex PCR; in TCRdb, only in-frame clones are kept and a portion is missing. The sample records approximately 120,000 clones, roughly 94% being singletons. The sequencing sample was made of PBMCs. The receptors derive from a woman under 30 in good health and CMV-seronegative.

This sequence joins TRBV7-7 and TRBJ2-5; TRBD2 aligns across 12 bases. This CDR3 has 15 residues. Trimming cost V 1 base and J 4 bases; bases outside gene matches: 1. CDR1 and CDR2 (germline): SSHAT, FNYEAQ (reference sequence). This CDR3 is CASSLVTSGGETQYF. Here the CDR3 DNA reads TGTGCCAGCAGCTTAGTGACTAGCGGGGGAGAGACCCAGTACTTC.

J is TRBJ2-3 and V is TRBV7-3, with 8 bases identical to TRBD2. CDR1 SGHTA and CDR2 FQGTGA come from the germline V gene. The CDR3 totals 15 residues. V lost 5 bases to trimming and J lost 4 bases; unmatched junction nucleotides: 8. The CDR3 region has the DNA TGTGCCAGCAGCCCATGGGGACTAGTCGCAGATACGCAGTATTTT. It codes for CASSPWGLVADTQYF.

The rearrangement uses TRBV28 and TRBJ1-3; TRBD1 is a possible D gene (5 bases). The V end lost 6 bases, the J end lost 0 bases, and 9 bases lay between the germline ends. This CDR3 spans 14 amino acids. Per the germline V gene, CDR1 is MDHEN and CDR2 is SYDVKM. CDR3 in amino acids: CASSRQYSGNTIYF. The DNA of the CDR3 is TGTGCCAGCAGCCGACAGTACTCTGGAAACACCATATATTTT.

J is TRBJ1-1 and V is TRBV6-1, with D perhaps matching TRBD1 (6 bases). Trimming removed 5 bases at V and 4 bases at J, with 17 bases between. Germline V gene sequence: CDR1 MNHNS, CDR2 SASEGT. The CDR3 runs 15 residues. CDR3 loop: CASSKNDRMGTEAFF. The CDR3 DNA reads TGTGCCAGCAGTAAAAACGACAGGATGGGCACTGAAGCTTTCTTT.

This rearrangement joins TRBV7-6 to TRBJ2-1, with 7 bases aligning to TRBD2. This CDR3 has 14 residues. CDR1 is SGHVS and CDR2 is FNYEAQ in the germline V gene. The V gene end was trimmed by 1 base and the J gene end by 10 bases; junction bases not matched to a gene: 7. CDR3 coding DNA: TGTGCCAGCAGCTTAGGCTCGGCGGGGGACGAGCAGTTCTTC. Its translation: CASSLGSAGDEQFF.

DNA of the CDR3: TGTGCCAGTAATAAAGGGACAGACGCGGGGGAGACCCAGTACTTC. As protein: CASNKGTDAGETQYF. This rearrangement joins TRBV19 to TRBJ2-5, with a possible D match to TRBD1 (7 bases). This CDR3 region has 15 residues. CDR1 and CDR2 (germline): LNHDA, SQIVND (reference sequence). The germline V and J ends were trimmed by 7 bases and 5 bases, with 20 bases remaining between them.

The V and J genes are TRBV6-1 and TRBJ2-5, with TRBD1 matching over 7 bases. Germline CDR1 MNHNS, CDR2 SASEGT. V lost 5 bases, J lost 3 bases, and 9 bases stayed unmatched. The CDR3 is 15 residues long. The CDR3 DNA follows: TGTGCCAGCAGTAAAAGACCAGGGGGAGAAGAGACCCAGTACTTC. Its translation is CASSKRPGGEETQYF.

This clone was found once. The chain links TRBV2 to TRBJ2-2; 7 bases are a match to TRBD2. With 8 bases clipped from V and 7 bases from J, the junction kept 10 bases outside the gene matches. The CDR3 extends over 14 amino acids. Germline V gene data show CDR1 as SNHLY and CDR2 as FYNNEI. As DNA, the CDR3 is TGTGCCAGCGTGAGGGAGGGCTTCGACGGGGAGCTGTTTTTT. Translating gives CASVREGFDGELFF.

CDR3 sequence: CASSYRGYSNQPQHF. CDR3 nucleotide sequence: TGTGCCAGCAGTTACCGCGGGTATAGCAATCAGCCCCAGCATTTT. The chain carries TRBV6-6 and TRBJ1-5; no definite D call. Germline values: CDR1 MNHNY, CDR2 SVGAGI (reference sequence). The CDR3 has 15 residues. V lost 2 bases and J lost 0, with 8 bases in between.

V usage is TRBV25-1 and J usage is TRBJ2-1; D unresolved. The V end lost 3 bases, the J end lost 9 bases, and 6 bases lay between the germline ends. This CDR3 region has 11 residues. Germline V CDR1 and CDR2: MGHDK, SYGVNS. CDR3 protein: CASSDIVEQFF. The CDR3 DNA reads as TGTGCCAGCAGTGATATCGTTGAGCAGTTCTTC.

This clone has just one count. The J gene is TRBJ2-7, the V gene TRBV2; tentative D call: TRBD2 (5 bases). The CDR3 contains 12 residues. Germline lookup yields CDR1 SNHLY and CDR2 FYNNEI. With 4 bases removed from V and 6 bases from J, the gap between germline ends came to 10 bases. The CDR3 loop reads CASSVLGAEQYF. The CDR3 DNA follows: TGTGCCAGCAGTGTTTTGGGAGCCGAGCAGTACTTC.

The CDR3 nucleotides read TGTGCCAGCAGCACAAAGACAGGGAACGGTGAGACCCAGTACTTC. Translating it yields CASSTKTGNGETQYF. The chain couples TRBV5-4 to TRBJ2-5, with TRBD1 matching over 7 bases. Germline values: CDR1 SGHNT, CDR2 YYREEE (reference sequence). The CDR3 is 15 residues long. Trimming removed 4 bases from V and 5 bases from J; junction bases left unmatched: 11.

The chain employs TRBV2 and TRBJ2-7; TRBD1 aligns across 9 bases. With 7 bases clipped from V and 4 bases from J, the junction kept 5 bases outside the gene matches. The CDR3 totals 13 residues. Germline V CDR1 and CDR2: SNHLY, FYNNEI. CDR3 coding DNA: TGTGCCAGCAAATTGGGGACAGGGTACGAGCAGTACTTC. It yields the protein CASKLGTGYEQYF.

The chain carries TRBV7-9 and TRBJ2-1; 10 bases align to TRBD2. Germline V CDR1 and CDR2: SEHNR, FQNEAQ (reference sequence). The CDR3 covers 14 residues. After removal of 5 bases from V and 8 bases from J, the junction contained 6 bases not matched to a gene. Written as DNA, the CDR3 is TGTGCCAGCAGCCCTACTAGCGGGAATGATGAGCAGTTCTTC. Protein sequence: CASSPTSGNDEQFF. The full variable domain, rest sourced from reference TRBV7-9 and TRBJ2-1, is DTGVSQNPRHKITKRGQNVTFRCDPISEHNRLYWYRQTLGQGPEFLTYFQNEAQLEKSRLLSDRFSAERPKGSFSTLEIQRTEQGDSAMYLCASSPTSGNDEQFFGPGTRLTVL.

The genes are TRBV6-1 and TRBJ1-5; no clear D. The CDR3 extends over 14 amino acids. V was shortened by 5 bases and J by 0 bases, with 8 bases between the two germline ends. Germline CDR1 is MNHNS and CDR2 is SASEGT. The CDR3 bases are TGTGCCAGCAGTATAGAATTTAGCAATCAGCCCCAGCATTTT. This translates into CASSIEFSNQPQHF.

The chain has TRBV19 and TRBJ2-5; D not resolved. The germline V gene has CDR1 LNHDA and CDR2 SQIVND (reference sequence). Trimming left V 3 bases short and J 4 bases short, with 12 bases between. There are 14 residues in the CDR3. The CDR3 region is CASSMTGDIETQYF. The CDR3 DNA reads TGTGCCAGTAGTATGACTGGTGATATAGAGACCCAGTACTTC.

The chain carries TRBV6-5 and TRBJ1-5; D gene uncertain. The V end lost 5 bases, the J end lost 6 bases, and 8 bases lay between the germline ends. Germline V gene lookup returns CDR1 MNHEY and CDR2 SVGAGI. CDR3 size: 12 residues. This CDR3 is CASSLPGQPQHF. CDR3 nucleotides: TGTGCCAGCAGTCTACCTGGTCAGCCCCAGCATTTT.

The CDR3 nucleotides are TGTGCCAGCAGTACGGGACAGGAGCCTAGGCAGCCCCAGCATTTT. This encodes CASSTGQEPRQPQHF. The chain couples TRBV28 to TRBJ1-5; 8 bases fit TRBD1. The CDR3 length is 15 residues. Germline loops: CDR1 MDHEN, CDR2 SYDVKM. The ends lost 5 bases at V and 7 bases at J; junction bases unmatched: 10. The variable domain in full, with the rest retrieved from reference TRBV28 and TRBJ1-5, is DVKVTQSSRYLVKRTGEKVFLECVQDMDHENMFWYRQDPGLGLRLIYFSYDVKMKEKGDIPEGYSVSREKKERFSLILESASTNQTSMYLCASSTGQEPRQPQHFGDGTRLSIL.

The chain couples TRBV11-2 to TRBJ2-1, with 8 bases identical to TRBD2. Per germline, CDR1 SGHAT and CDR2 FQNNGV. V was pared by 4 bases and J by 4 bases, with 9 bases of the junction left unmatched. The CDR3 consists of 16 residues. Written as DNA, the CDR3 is TGTGCCAGCAGCTATCCGGCGGGCGGGGGGTACAATGAGCAGTTCTTC. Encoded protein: CASSYPAGGGYNEQFF.

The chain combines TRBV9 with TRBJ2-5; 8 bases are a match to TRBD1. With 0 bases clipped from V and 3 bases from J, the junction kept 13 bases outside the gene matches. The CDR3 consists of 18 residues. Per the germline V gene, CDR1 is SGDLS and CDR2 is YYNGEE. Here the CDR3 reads CASSVDSAGGIGKETQYF. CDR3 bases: TGTGCCAGCAGCGTAGACTCGGCAGGGGGCATAGGAAAAGAGACCCAGTACTTC.

The CDR3 DNA follows: TGTGCCAGCAGTGAAGGGCCAACTAATGAAAAACTGTTTTTT. It translates to CASSEGPTNEKLFF. V gene TRBV6-1 combines with J gene TRBJ1-4, with unresolved D. Germline-derived CDR1 and CDR2 are MNHNS and SASEGT. The CDR3 length is 14 residues. V was clipped by 1 base and J by 0 bases, with 3 bases between them.

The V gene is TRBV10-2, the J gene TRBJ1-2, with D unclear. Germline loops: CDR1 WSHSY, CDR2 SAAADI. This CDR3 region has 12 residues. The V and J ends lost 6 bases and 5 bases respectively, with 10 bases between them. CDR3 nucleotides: TGCGCCAGCAGGAACGAGGGATATGGCTACACCTTC. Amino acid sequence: CASRNEGYGYTF.

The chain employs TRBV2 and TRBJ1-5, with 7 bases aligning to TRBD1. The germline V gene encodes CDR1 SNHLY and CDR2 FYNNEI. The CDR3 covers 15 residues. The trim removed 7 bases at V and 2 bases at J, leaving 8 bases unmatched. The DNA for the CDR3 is TGTGCCAGCAAGGAAACAGGGGTGGGCAATCAGCCCCAGCATTTT. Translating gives CASKETGVGNQPQHF.

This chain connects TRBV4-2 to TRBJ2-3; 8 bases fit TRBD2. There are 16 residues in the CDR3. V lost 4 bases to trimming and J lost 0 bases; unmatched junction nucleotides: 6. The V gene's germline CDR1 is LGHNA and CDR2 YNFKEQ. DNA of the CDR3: TGTGCCAGCAGCCCTGGACTAGCTACTAGCACAGATACGCAGTATTTT. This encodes CASSPGLATSTDTQYF.

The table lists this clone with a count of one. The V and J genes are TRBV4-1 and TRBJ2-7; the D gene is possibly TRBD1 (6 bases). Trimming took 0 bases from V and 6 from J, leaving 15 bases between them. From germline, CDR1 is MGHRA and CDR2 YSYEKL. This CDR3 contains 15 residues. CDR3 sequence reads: CASSQEGAGFGEQYF. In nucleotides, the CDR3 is TGCGCCAGCAGCCAAGAGGGGGCAGGGTTTGGCGAGCAGTACTTC.

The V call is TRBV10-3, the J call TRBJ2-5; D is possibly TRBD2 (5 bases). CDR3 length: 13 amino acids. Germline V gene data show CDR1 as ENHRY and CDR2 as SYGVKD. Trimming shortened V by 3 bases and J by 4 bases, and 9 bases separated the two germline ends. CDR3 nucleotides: TGTGCCATCAGTGAAGGCGCGGGAGAGACCCAGTACTTC. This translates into CAISEGAGETQYF.

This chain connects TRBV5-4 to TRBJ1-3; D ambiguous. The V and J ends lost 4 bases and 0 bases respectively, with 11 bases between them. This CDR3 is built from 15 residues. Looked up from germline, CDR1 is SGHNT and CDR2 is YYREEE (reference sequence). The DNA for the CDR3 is TGTGCCAGCAGCCAGGAACCAGGCTCTGGAAACACCATATATTTT. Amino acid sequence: CASSQEPGSGNTIYF.